The rows below give T cell receptor beta chains drawn from one sample of a study of response to subunit inactivated influenza vaccine. Using its own MiXCR run on the RT-PCR reads, TCRdb lists one record per CDR3 protein. The sample shows roughly 700,000 distinct CDR3 sequences, about a sixth of them seen only once. This specimen was PBMCs from blood, taken 11 to 12 days after vaccination. The receptor set was obtained from a man aged 50-59 years who received an inactivated influenza vaccine. The CDR3 runs from the conserved cysteine through the conserved F or W. A D gene is named only where the DNA matches it firmly. Only some rows state a clone size, as once, few, many or a class for expanded clones.

v_gene	d_gene	abundance	j_gene	CDR3aa	CDR3nt
TRBV4-3	.	few	TRBJ2-7	CASSQELEGEQYF	TGCGCCAGCAGCCAAGAACTGGAAGGGGAGCAGTACTTC
TRBV28	.	many	TRBJ2-3	CASSLIGMSDTQYF	TGTGCCAGCAGTTTGATTGGTATGTCAGATACGCAGTATTTT
TRBV11-2	TRBD2	.	TRBJ2-2	CASSLKRGGLANTGDLFF	TGTGCCAGCAGCCTAAAGCGGGGGGGCCTAGCGAACACCGGGGATCTGTTTTTT
TRBV10-3	.	many	TRBJ2-7	CAISETYEQYF	TGTGCCATCAGTGAGACCTACGAGCAGTACTTC
TRBV4-2	.	many	TRBJ1-4	CASSQSTNEKLFF	TGTGCCAGCAGCCAATCAACTAATGAAAAACTGTTTTTT
TRBV5-1	.	many	TRBJ2-4	CASSLGVVGLRDIQYF	TGCGCCAGCAGCTTGGGAGTTGTTGGGTTGCGGGACATTCAGTACTTC
TRBV3-1	TRBD1	few	TRBJ1-6	CASSQGQGAFSPLHF	TGTGCCAGCAGCCAAGGACAGGGGGCCTTCTCACCCCTCCACTTT
TRBV20-1	TRBD1	.	TRBJ1-5	CSAETGLPSQPQHF	TGCAGTGCCGAGACAGGGCTCCCTAGTCAGCCCCAGCATTTT
TRBV29-1	TRBD2	.	TRBJ2-3	CSVVDWTSGNADTQYF	TGCAGCGTTGTGGACTGGACTAGCGGGAATGCAGATACGCAGTATTTT
TRBV6-1	TRBD2	.	TRBJ2-4	CASSPLAGEKNIQYF	TGTGCCAGCAGTCCCCTAGCGGGGGAGAAAAACATTCAGTACTTC
TRBV12-3/TRBV12-4	.	many	TRBJ2-1	CASSPLMAGPDNEQFF	TGTGCCAGCAGTCCACTTATGGCGGGGCCTGACAATGAGCAGTTCTTC
TRBV24-1	TRBD2	few	TRBJ2-5	CATSDFRTGAGAFETQYF	TGTGCCACCAGTGATTTTAGAACGGGAGCGGGAGCATTCGAGACCCAGTACTTC
TRBV7-2	.	.	TRBJ2-3	CASSAFVSGADTQYF	TGTGCCAGCAGCGCATTCGTCTCCGGGGCAGATACGCAGTATTTT
TRBV7-9	.	.	TRBJ2-1	CASSLSLREQFF	TGTGCCAGCAGCTTGAGTCTGCGTGAGCAGTTCTTC
TRBV7-6	.	.	TRBJ2-1	CASSLALPGYNEQFF	TGTGCCAGCAGCTTAGCCTTGCCGGGATACAATGAGCAGTTCTTC
TRBV28	.	few	TRBJ2-5	CASRRTRETQYF	TGTGCCAGCAGGCGGACCCGAGAGACCCAGTACTTC
TRBV6-5	.	few	TRBJ1-5	CASSYLGNQPQHF	TGTGCCAGCAGTTACCTGGGGAATCAGCCCCAGCATTTT
TRBV10-3	.	few	TRBJ2-3	CAISEATGHSTDTQYF	TGTGCCATCAGTGAGGCTACAGGTCACAGCACAGATACGCAGTATTTT
TRBV2	TRBD1	few	TRBJ2-7	CASSSYTGAYEQYF	TGTGCCAGCAGTTCCTACACAGGGGCCTACGAGCAGTACTTC
TRBV20-1	.	few	TRBJ2-7	CSARDLRYSYEQYF	TGCAGTGCTAGAGATCTTCGGTACTCTTACGAGCAGTACTTC
TRBV18	TRBD1	.	TRBJ1-2	CASSPDQDRVEGYTF	TGTGCCAGCTCACCAGACCAGGACAGGGTGGAAGGCTACACCTTC
TRBV6-1	.	few	TRBJ1-6	CASMRQNYNSPLHF	TGTGCCAGTATGCGGCAGAACTATAATTCACCCCTCCACTTT
TRBV3-1	TRBD1	few	TRBJ2-7	CASSRTGTGGLEQYF	TGTGCCAGCAGCCGTACCGGGACAGGGGGTTTGGAGCAGTACTTC
TRBV6-2/TRBV6-3	TRBD1	.	TRBJ2-1	CASSYYQGQGYGEQFF	TGTGCCAGCAGTTACTATCAAGGACAGGGGTACGGTGAGCAGTTCTTC
TRBV6-2/TRBV6-3	TRBD1	.	TRBJ2-7	CASTDHRGSGEQYF	TGTGCCAGCACCGACCACAGGGGGTCGGGCGAGCAGTACTTC
TRBV3-1	TRBD1	.	TRBJ2-6	CASSFSGQGTVGANVLTF	TGTGCCAGCAGCTTTTCTGGACAGGGGACGGTCGGGGCCAACGTCCTGACTTTC